The next 8 T cell receptor beta chains were all read from a single sample in a study of blood T cells in healthy people across ages. A second PCR of 7 to 11 cycles used a sample-barcoded 5' primer and a J-beta primer mix. TCRdb independently ran MiXCR on the 5' RACE reads; one entry per CDR3 protein. The sample has 780,000 or so distinct CDR3 sequences; 50% to 65% are singletons. Sequenced input: blood. These receptors were taken from a man at least 80 years old in good health.

The V gene is TRBV6-6, the J gene TRBJ2-5, with TRBD1 as a possible D gene (6 bases). The V end was cut by 2 bases, the J end by 5 bases, with 18 bases between. The CDR3 is made up of 16 amino acids. Germline V lookup: CDR1 MNHNY, CDR2 SVGAGI (reference sequence). In DNA, the CDR3 is TGTGCCAGCAGTTACCTGGGACATAATTTCATGGAGACCCAGTACTTC. Translation: CASSYLGHNFMETQYF.

The chain couples TRBV29-1 to TRBJ2-5, with D unresolved. Looked up from germline, CDR1 is SQVTM and CDR2 is ANQGSEA. The germline V and J ends were trimmed by 4 bases and 5 bases, with 11 bases remaining between them. This CDR3 has 12 residues. This chain's CDR3 is CSVVRSGETQYF. The CDR3 nucleotides read TGCAGCGTTGTTCGCTCTGGGGAGACCCAGTACTTC.

The V call is TRBV11-3, the J call TRBJ1-1, with TRBD1 identical over 7 bases. Unmatched junction bases numbered 13, after V lost 4 bases and J lost 5 bases. Germline CDR1 is SGHNT and CDR2 is YENEEA. The CDR3 length is 16 residues. The CDR3 spells CASSSGGTEGGTEAFF. DNA for the CDR3: TGTGCCAGCAGCTCCGGAGGGACAGAGGGTGGAACTGAAGCTTTCTTT.

This chain uses TRBV7-9 with TRBJ1-4, with TRBD1 as a possible D gene (5 bases). The CDR3 sequence is 18 residues long. V lost 5 bases and J lost 10, with 29 bases in between. Germline-derived CDR1 and CDR2 are SEHNR and FQNEAQ (reference sequence). DNA for the CDR3: TGTGCCAGCAGCCCGGCCGGGACTGTAAAAGTCCTGGATGCAAAACTGTTTTTT. It yields the protein CASSPAGTVKVLDAKLFF. Full variable domain (remainder filled in from reference TRBV7-9 and TRBJ1-4): DTGVSQNPRHKITKRGQNVTFRCDPISEHNRLYWYRQTLGQGPEFLTYFQNEAQLEKSRLLSDRFSAERPKGSFSTLEIQRTEQGDSAMYLCASSPAGTVKVLDAKLFFGSGTQLSVL.

This clonotype was seen a handful of times. The chain uses TRBV10-2 and TRBJ2-7, with D perhaps TRBD2 (5 bases). The CDR3 is 13 amino acids. Germline loops: CDR1 WSHSY, CDR2 SAAADI. V was clipped by 0 bases and J by 6 bases, with 9 bases between them. The CDR3 region is CASSESGSGEQYF. DNA of the CDR3: TGCGCCAGCAGTGAGTCAGGGAGTGGCGAGCAGTACTTC.

The DNA of the CDR3 is TGTGCCATCAGTGCCCATTCGGGACTAGCGGGAAACGGCACCTACGAGCAGTACTTC. It encodes CAISAHSGLAGNGTYEQYF. The rearrangement links TRBV10-3 to TRBJ2-7, with 13 bases lining up with TRBD2. The length of the CDR3 is 19 residues. Per germline, CDR1 ENHRY and CDR2 SYGVKD. V was pared by 4 bases and J by 2 bases, with 14 bases of the junction left unmatched.

This clonotype was counted between two and nine times. The J gene is TRBJ2-7, the V gene TRBV29-1; D might be TRBD1 (6 bases). V lost 5 bases and J lost 1, with 9 bases in between. The CDR3 is made up of 12 amino acids. CDR1 is SQVTM and CDR2 is ANQGSEA in the germline V gene. The CDR3 nucleotides read TGCAGCGTTCTGGACAGTTCCTACGAGCAGTACTTC. Amino acid sequence: CSVLDSSYEQYF.

V gene TRBV28 combines with J gene TRBJ1-3; no definite D call. The CDR3 runs to 15 residues. The V and J ends lost 6 bases and 0 bases respectively, with 12 bases between them. The germline CDR1 and CDR2 sequences are MDHEN and SYDVKM. The CDR3 sequence: CASRSAEFSGNTIYF. The CDR3 DNA sequence: TGTGCCAGCAGGAGTGCCGAATTCTCTGGAAACACCATATATTTT. Variable domain in full (rest from reference TRBV28 and TRBJ1-3): DVKVTQSSRYLVKRTGEKVFLECVQDMDHENMFWYRQDPGLGLRLIYFSYDVKMKEKGDIPEGYSVSREKKERFSLILESASTNQTSMYLCASRSAEFSGNTIYFGEGSWLTVV.